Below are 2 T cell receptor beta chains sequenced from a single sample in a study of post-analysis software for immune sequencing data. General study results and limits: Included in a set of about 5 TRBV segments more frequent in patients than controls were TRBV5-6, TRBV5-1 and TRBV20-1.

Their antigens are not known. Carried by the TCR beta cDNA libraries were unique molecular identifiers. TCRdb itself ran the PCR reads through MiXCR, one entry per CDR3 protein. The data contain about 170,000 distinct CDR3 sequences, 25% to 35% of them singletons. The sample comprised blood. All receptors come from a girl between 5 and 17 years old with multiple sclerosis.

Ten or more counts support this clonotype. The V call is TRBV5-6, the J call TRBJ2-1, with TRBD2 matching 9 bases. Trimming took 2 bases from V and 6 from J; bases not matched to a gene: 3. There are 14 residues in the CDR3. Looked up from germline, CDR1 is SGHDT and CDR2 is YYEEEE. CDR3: CASSFSGSINEQFF. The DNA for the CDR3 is TGTGCCAGCAGCTTTAGCGGGAGTATCAATGAGCAGTTCTTC.

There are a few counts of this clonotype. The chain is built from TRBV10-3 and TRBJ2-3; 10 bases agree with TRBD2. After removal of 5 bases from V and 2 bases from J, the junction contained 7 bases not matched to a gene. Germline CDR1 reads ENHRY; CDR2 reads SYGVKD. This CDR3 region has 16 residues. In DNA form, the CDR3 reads TGTGCCATCAGTCCTCTAGCGGGGGCGTCCACAGATACGCAGTATTTT. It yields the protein CAISPLAGASTDTQYF.